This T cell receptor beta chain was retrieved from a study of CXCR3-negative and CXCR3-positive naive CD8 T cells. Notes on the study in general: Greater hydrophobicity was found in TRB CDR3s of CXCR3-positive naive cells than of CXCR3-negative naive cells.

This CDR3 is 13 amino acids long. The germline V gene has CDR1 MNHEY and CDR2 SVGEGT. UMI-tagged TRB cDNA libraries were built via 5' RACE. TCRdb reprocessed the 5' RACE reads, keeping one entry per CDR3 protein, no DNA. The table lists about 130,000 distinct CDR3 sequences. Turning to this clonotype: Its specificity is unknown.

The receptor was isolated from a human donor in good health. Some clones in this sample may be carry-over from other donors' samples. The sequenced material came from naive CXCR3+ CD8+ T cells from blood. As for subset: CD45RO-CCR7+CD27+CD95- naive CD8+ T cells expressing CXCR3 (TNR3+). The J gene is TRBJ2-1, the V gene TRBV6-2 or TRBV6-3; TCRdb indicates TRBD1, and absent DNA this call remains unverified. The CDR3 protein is CASSVDTNNEQFF.